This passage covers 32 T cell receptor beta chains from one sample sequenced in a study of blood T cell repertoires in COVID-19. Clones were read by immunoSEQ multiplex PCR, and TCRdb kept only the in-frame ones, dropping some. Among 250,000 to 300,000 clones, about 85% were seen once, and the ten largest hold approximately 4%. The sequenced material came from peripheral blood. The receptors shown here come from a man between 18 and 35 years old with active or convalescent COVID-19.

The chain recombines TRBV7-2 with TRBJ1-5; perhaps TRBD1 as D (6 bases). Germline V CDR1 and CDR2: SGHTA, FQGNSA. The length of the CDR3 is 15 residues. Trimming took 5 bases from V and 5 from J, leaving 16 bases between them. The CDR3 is CASSPMGGAYQPQHF. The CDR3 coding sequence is TGTGCCAGCAGCCCAATGGGGGGGGCCTATCAGCCCCAGCATTTT.

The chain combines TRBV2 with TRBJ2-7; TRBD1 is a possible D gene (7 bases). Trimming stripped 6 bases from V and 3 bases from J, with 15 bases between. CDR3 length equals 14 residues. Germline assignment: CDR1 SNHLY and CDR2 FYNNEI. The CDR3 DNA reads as TGTGCCAGCAGGGCGGGACAGCAATTCTACGAGCAGTACTTC. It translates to CASRAGQQFYEQYF.

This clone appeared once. The CDR3 DNA sequence: TGTGCCAGCACCACGACTAGCGGGGGGAGTGAGACCCAGTACTTC. Protein product: CASTTTSGGSETQYF. This sequence joins TRBV2 and TRBJ2-5; 13 bases are shared with TRBD2. The germline CDR1 and CDR2 sequences are SNHLY and FYNNEI. V was pared by 7 bases and J by 5 bases, with 7 bases of the junction left unmatched. CDR3 size: 15 residues.

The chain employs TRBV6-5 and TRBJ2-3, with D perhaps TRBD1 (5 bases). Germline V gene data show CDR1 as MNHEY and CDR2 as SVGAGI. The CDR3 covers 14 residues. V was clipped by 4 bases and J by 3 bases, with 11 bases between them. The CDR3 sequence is CASSLGPMTDTQYF. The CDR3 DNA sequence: TGTGCCAGCAGTTTGGGGCCGATGACAGATACGCAGTATTTT.

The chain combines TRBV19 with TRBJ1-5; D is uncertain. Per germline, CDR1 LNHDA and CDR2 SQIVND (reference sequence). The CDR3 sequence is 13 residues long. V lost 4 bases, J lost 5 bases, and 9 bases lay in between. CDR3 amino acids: CASSTQPDQPQHF. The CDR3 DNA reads TGTGCCAGTAGTACACAGCCTGATCAGCCCCAGCATTTT.

The DNA of the CDR3 is TGTGCCAGCAGCTGGACAGGGGAGGGTGGCGAAAAACTGTTTTTT. Residues: CASSWTGEGGEKLFF. The rearrangement uses TRBV7-9 and TRBJ1-4; 9 nucleotides agree with TRBD1. The CDR3 loop spans 15 amino acids. J lost 8 bases, V lost 4 bases, and 8 bases had no gene match. Germline V gene sequence: CDR1 SEHNR, CDR2 FQNEAQ (reference sequence).

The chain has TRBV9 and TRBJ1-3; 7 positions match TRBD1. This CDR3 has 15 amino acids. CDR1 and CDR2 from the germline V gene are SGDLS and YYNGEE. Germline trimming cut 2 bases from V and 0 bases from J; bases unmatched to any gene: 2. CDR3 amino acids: CASSVEGASGNTIYF. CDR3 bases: TGTGCCAGCAGCGTTGAGGGGGCCTCTGGAAACACCATATATTTT. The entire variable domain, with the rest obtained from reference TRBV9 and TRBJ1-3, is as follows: DSGVTQTPKHLITATGQRVTLRCSPRSGDLSVYWYQQSLDQGLQFLIQYYNGEERAKGNILERFSAQQFPDLHSELNLSSLELGDSALYFCASSVEGASGNTIYFGEGSWLTVV.

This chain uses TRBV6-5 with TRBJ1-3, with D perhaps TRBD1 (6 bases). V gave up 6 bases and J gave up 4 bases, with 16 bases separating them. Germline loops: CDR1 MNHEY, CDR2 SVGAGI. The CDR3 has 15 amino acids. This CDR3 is CASSPKGVSGNTIYF. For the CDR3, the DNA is TGTGCCAGCAGCCCCAAGGGGGTGTCCGGAAACACCATATATTTT.

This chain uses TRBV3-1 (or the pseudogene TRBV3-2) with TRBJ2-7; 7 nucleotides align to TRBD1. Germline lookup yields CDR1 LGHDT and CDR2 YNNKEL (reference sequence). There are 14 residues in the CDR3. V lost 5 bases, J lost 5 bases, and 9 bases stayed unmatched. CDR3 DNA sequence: TGTGCCAGCAGCAAGAAGCACAGGGGTCACGAGCAGTACTTC. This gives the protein CASSKKHRGHEQYF.

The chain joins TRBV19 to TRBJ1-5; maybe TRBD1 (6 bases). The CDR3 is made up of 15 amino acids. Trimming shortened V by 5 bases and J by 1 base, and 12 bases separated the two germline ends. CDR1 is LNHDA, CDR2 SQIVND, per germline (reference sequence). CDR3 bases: TGTGCCAGTAGTCGGAACAGGGTGAGCAATCAGCCCCAGCATTTT. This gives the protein CASSRNRVSNQPQHF.

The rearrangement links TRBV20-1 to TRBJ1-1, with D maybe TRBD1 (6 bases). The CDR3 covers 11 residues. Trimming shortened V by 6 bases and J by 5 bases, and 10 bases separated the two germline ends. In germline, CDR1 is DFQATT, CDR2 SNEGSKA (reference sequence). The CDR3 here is CSATGTTEAFF. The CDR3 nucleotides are TGCAGTGCGACGGGGACAACTGAAGCTTTCTTT.

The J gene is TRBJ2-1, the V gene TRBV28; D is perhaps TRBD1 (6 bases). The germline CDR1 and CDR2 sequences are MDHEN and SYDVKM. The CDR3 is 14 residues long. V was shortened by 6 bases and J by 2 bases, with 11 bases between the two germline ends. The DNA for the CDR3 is TGTGCCAGCAGACAGGGTCACGCCTACAATGAGCAGTTCTTC. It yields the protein CASRQGHAYNEQFF.

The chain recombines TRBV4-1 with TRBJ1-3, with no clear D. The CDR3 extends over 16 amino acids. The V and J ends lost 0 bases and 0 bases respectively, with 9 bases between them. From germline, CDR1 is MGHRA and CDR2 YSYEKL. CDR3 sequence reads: CASSQDPVLSGNTIYF. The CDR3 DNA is TGCGCCAGCAGCCAAGATCCAGTCCTCTCTGGAAACACCATATATTTT.

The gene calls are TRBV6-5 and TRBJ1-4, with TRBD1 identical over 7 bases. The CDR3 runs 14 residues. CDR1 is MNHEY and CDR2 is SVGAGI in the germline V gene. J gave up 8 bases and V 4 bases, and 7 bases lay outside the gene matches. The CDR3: CASSFTGAVEKLFF. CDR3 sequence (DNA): TGTGCCAGCAGTTTTACAGGGGCGGTGGAAAAACTGTTTTTT.

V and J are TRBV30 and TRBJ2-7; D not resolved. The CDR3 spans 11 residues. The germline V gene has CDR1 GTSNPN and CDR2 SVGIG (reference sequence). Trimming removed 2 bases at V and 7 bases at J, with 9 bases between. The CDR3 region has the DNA TGTGCCTGGAGTTATGGTAGAGAGCAGTACTTC. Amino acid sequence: CAWSYGREQYF.

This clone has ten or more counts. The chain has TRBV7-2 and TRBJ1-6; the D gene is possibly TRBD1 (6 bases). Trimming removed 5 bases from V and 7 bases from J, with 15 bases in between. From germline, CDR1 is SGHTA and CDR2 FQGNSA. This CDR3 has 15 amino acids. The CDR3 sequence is CASSPRDIINSPLHF. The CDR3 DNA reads TGTGCCAGCAGCCCTCGGGACATAATAAATTCACCCCTCCACTTT.

The CDR3 nucleotides read TGTGCCAGCAGTTACTCTTTGGGGTCAGGGGGTGAGCAGTTCTTC. This codes for CASSYSLGSGGEQFF. This chain uses TRBV6-6 with TRBJ2-1, with 7 positions matching TRBD1. The germline CDR1 and CDR2 sequences are MNHNY and SVGAGI (reference sequence). This CDR3 has 15 amino acids. Losses at the gene ends were 0 bases for V and 9 bases for J; bases not matched to a gene: 8.

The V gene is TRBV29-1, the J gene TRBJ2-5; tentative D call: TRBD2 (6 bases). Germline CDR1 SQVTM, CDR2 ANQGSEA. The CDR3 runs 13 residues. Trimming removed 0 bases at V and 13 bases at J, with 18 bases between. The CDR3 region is CSVEDRETVGGYF. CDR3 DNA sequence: TGCAGCGTTGAAGATCGCGAGACAGTCGGGGGGTACTTC.

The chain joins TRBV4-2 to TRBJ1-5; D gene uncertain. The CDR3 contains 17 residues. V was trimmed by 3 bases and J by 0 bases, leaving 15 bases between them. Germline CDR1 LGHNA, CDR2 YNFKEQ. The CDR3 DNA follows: TGTGCCAGCAGCCAGAGGGCGGACCTTAATAGCAATCAGCCCCAGCATTTT. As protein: CASSQRADLNSNQPQHF.

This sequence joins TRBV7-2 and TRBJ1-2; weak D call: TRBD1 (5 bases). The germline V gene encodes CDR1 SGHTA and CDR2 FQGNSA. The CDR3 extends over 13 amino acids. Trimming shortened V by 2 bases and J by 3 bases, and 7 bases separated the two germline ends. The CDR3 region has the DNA TGTGCCAGCAGCTTACAGGGCGACTATGGCTACACCTTC. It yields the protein CASSLQGDYGYTF.

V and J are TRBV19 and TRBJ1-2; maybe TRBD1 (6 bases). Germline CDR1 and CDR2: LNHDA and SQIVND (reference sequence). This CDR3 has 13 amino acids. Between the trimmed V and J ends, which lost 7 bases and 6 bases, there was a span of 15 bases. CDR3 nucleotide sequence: TGTGCCAGTACTCTTCGGGGGGCAAATGGCTACACCTTC. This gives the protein CASTLRGANGYTF.

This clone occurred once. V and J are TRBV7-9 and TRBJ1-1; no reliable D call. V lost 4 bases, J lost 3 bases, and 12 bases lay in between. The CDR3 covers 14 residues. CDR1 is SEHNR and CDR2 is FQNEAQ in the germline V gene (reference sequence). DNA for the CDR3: TGTGCCAGCAGCTCTTCCCGCGGAGACACTGAAGCTTTCTTT. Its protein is CASSSSRGDTEAFF. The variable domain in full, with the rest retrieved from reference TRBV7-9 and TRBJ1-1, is DTGVSQNPRHKITKRGQNVTFRCDPISEHNRLYWYRQTLGQGPEFLTYFQNEAQLEKSRLLSDRFSAERPKGSFSTLEIQRTEQGDSAMYLCASSSSRGDTEAFFGQGTRLTVV.

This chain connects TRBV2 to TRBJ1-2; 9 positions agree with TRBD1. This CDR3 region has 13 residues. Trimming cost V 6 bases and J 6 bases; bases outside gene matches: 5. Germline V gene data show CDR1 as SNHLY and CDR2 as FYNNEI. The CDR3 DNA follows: TGTGCCAGCAGCGCGGGACAGGGACATGGCTACACCTTC. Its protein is CASSAGQGHGYTF.

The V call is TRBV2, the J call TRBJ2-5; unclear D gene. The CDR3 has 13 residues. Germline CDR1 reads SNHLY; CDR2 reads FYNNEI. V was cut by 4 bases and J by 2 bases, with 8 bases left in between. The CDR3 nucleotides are TGTGCCAGCAGTGTGCGTAGACAAGAGACCCAGTACTTC. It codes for CASSVRRQETQYF. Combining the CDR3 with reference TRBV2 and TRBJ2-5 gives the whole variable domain EPEVTQTPSHQVTQMGQEVILRCVPISNHLYFYWYRQILGQKVEFLVSFYNNEISEKSEIFDDQFSVERPDGSNFTLKIRSTKLEDSAMYFCASSVRRQETQYFGPGTRLLVL.

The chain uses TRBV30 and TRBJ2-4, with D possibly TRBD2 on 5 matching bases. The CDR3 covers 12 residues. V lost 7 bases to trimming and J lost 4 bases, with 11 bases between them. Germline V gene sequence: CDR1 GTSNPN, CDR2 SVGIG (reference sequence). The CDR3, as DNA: TGTGCCTTACAAGAGGGTAAAAACATTCAGTACTTC. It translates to CALQEGKNIQYF.

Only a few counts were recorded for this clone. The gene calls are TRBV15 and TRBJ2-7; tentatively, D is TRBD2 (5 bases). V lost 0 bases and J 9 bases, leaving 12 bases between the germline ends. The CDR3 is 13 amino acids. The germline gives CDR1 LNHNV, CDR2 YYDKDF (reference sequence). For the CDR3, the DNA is TGTGCCACCAGCAGAGATCAGTTGGGGAGGCAGTACTTC. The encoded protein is CATSRDQLGRQYF. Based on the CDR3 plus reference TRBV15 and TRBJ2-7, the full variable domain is DAMVIQNPRYQVTQFGKPVTLSCSQTLNHNVMYWYQQKSSQAPKLLFHYYDKDFNNEADTPDNFQSRRPNTSFCFLDIRSPGLGDTAMYLCATSRDQLGRQYFGPGTRLTVT.

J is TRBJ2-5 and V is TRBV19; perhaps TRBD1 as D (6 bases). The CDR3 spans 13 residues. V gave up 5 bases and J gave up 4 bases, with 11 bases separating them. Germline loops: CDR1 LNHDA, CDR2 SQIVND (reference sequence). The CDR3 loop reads CASSQQGPETQYF. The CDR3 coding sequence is TGTGCCAGTAGTCAACAGGGTCCAGAGACCCAGTACTTC.

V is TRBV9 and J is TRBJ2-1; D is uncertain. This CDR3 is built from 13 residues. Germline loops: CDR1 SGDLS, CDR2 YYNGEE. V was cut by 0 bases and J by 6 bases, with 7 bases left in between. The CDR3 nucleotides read TGTGCCAGCAGCGTAGAGCTTAGCAATGAGCAGTTCTTC. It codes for CASSVELSNEQFF.

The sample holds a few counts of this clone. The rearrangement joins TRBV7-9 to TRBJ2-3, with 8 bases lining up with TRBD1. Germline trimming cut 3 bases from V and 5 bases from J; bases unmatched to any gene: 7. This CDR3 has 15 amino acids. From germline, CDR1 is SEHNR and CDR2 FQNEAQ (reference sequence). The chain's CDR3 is CASSFGQGAEDTQYF. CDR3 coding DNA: TGTGCCAGCAGCTTTGGTCAGGGGGCGGAAGATACGCAGTATTTT.

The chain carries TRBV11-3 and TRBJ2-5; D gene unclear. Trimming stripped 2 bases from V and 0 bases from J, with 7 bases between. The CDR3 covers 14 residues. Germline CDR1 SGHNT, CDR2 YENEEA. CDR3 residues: CASSLSGNQETQYF. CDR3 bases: TGTGCCAGCAGCTTATCGGGTAACCAAGAGACCCAGTACTTC.

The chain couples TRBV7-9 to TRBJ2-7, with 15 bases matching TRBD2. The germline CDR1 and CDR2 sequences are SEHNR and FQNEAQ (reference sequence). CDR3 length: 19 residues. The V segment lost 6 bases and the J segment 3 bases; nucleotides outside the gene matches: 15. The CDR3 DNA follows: TGTGCCAGCAGTTCATATCCGGGACTAGCGGGAGGTCTTGGCTACGAGCAGTACTTC. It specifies CASSSYPGLAGGLGYEQYF.

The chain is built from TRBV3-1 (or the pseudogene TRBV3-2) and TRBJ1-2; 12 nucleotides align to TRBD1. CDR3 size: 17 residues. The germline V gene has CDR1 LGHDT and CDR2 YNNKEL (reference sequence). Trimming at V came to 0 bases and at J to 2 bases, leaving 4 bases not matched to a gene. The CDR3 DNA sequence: TGTGCCAGCAGCCAAGACCGGGACAGGGGGCGAAACTATGGCTACACCTTC. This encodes CASSQDRDRGRNYGYTF.